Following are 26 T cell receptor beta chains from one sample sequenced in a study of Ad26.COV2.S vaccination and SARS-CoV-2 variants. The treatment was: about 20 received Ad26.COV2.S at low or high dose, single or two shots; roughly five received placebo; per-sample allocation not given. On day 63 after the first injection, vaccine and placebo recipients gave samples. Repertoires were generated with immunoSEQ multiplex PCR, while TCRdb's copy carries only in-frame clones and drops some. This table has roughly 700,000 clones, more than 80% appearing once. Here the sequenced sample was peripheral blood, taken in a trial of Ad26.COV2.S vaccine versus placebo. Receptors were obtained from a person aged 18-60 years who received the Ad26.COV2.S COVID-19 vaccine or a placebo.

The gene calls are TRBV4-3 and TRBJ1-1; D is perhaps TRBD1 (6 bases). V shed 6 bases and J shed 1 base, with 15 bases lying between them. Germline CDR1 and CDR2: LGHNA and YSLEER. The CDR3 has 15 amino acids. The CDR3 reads CASSLHRVKNTEAFF. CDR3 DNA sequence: TGCGCCAGCAGTTTGCACAGGGTCAAGAACACTGAAGCTTTCTTT.

CDR3 DNA sequence: TGTGCTAGTGGTTTCATGACAGGGGCCCTATATAACACCGGGGAGCTGTTTTTT. This translates into CASGFMTGALYNTGELFF. The chain combines TRBV12-5 with TRBJ2-2, with 8 nucleotides matching TRBD1. With 3 bases clipped from V and 2 bases from J, the junction kept 11 bases outside the gene matches. The CDR3 is 18 amino acids. Germline CDR1 LGHNT, CDR2 FRNRAP. Variable domain in full (rest from reference TRBV12-5 and TRBJ2-2): DARVTQTPRHKVTEMGQEVTMRCQPILGHNTVFWYRQTMMQGLELLAYFRNRAPLDDSGMPKDRFSAEMPDATLATLKIQPSEPRDSAVYFCASGFMTGALYNTGELFFGEGSRLTVL.

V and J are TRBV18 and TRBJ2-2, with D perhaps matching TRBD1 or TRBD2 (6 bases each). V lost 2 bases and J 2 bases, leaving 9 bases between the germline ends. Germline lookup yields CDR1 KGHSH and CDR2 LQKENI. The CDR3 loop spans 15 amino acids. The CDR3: CASSPAGGNTGELFF. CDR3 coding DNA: TGTGCCAGCTCACCAGCCGGGGGCAACACCGGGGAGCTGTTTTTT.

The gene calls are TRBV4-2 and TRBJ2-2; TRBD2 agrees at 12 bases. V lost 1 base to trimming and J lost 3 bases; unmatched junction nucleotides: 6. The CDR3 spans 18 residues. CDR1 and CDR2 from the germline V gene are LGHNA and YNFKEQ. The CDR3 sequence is CASSQGASGGADTGELFF. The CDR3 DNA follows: TGTGCCAGCAGCCAAGGGGCTAGCGGGGGGGCGGACACCGGGGAGCTGTTTTTT.

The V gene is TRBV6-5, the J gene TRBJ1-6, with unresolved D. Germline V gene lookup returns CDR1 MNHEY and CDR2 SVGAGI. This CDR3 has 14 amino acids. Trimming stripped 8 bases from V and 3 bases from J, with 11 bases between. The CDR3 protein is CASGVGSYNSPLHF. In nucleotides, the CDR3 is TGTGCCAGCGGAGTGGGCAGCTATAATTCACCCCTCCACTTT.

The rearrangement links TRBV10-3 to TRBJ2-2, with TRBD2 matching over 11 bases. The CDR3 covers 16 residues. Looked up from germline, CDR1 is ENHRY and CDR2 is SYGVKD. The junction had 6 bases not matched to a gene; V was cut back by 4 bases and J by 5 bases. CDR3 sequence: CAISVSGGAWTGELFF. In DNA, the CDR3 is TGTGCCATCAGTGTTAGCGGGGGGGCGTGGACCGGGGAGCTGTTTTTT.

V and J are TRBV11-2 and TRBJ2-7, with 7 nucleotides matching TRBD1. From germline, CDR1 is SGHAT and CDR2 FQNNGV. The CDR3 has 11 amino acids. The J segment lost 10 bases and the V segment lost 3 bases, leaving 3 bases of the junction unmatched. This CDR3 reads CASSFTGVQYF. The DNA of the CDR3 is TGTGCCAGCAGCTTCACAGGGGTACAGTACTTC.

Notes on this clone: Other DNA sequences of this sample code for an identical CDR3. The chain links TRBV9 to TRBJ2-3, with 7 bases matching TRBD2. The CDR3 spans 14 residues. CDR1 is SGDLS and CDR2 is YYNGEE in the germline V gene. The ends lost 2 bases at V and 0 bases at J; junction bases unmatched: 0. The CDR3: CASSVGGSTDTQYF. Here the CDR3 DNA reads TGTGCCAGCAGCGTCGGGGGGAGCACAGATACGCAGTATTTT.

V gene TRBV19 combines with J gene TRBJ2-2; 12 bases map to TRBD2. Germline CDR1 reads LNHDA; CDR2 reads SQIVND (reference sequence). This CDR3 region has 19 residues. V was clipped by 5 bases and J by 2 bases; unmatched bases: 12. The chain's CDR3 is CASSSPEGLAGFNTGELFF. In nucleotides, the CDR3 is TGTGCCAGTAGTTCCCCCGAGGGACTAGCGGGCTTTAACACCGGGGAGCTGTTTTTT.

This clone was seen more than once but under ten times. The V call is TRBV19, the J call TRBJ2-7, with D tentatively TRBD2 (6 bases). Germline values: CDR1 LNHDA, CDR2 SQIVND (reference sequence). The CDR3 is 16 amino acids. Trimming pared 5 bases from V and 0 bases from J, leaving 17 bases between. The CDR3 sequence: CASSVWGDANSYEQYF. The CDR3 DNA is TGTGCCAGTAGTGTCTGGGGGGACGCCAACTCCTACGAGCAGTACTTC. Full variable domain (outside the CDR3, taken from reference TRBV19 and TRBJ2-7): DGGITQSPKYLFRKEGQNVTLSCEQNLNHDAMYWYRQDPGQGLRLIYYSQIVNDFQKGDIAEGYSVSREKKESFPLTVTSAQKNPTAFYLCASSVWGDANSYEQYFGPGTRLTVT.

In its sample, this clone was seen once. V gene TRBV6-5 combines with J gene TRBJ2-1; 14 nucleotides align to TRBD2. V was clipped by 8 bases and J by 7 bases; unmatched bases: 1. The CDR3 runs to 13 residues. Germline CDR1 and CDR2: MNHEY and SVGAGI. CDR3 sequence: CASGTSGSNEQFF. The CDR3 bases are TGTGCCAGCGGGACTAGCGGGAGTAATGAGCAGTTCTTC.

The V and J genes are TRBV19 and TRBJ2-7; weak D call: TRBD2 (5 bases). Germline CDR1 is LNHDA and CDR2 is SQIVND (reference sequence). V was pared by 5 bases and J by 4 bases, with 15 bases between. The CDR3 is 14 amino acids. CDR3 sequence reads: CASSPSGSGYEQYF. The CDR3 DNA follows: TGTGCCAGTAGTCCCAGTGGGAGCGGATACGAGCAGTACTTC.

This CDR3 reads CSVPTIMNTEAFF. In DNA form, the CDR3 reads TGCAGCGTACCAACCATAATGAACACTGAAGCTTTCTTT. The rearrangement links TRBV29-1 to TRBJ1-1; D is unresolved. With 6 bases removed from V and 0 bases from J, the gap between germline ends came to 11 bases. The CDR3 contains 13 residues. Germline CDR1 SQVTM, CDR2 ANQGSEA.

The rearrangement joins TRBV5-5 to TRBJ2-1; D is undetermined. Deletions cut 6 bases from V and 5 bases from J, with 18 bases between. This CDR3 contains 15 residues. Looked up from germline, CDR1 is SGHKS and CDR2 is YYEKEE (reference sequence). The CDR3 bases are TGTGCCAGCACCTTTTGGCCCACCCTACACAATGAGCAGTTCTTC. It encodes CASTFWPTLHNEQFF. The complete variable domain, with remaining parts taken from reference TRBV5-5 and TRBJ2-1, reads DAGVTQSPTHLIKTRGQQVTLRCSPISGHKSVSWYQQVLGQGPQFIFQYYEKEERGRGNFPDRFSARQFPNYSSELNVNALLLGDSALYLCASTFWPTLHNEQFFGPGTRLTVL.

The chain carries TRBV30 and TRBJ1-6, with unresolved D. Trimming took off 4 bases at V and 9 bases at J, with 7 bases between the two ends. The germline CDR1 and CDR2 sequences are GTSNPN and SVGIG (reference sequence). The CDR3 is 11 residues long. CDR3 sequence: CAWTSASPLHF. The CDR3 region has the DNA TGTGCCTGGACAAGTGCTTCACCCCTCCACTTT.

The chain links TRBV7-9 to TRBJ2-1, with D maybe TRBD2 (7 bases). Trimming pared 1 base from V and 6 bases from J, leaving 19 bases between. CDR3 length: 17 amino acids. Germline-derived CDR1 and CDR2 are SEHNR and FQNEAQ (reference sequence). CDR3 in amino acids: CASSLVPTWGGLNEQFF. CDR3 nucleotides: TGTGCCAGCAGCTTAGTTCCGACTTGGGGGGGCCTCAATGAGCAGTTCTTC.

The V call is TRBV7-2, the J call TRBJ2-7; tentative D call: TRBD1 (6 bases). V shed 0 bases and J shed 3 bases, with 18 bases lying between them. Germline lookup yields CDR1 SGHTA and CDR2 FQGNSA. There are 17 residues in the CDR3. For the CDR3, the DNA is TGTGCCAGCAGCTTAGCGCTCCGGCCTCAAGGGGGCTACGAGCAGTACTTC. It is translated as CASSLALRPQGGYEQYF.

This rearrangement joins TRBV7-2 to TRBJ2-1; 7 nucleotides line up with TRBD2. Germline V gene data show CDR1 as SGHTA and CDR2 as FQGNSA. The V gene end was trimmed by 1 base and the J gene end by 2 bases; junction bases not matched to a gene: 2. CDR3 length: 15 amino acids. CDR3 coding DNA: TGTGCCAGCAGCTTAGTTCGGGGGGCCTACAATGAGCAGTTCTTC. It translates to CASSLVRGAYNEQFF.

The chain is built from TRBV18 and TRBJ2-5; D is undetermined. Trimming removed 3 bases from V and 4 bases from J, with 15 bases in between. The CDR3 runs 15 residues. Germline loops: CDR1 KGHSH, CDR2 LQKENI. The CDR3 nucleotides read TGTGCCAGCTCACCCTTTACAGACGGCGGAGAGACCCAGTACTTC. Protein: CASSPFTDGGETQYF.

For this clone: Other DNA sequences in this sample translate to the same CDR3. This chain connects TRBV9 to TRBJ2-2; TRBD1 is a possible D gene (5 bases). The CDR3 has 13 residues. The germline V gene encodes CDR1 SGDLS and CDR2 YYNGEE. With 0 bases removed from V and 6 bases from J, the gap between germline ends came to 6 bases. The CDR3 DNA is TGTGCCAGCAGCGTAGTACAGGCCGGGGAGCTGTTTTTT. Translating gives CASSVVQAGELFF. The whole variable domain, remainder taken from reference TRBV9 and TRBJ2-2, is DSGVTQTPKHLITATGQRVTLRCSPRSGDLSVYWYQQSLDQGLQFLIQYYNGEERAKGNILERFSAQQFPDLHSELNLSSLELGDSALYFCASSVVQAGELFFGEGSRLTVL.

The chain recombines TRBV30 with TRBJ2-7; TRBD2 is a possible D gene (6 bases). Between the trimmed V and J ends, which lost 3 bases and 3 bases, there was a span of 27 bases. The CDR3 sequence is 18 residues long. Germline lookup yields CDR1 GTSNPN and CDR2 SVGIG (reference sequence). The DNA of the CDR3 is TGTGCCTGGAGGGCCCGTGCCCCACTTATACGGGGGAGCTACGAGCAGTACTTC. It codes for CAWRARAPLIRGSYEQYF.

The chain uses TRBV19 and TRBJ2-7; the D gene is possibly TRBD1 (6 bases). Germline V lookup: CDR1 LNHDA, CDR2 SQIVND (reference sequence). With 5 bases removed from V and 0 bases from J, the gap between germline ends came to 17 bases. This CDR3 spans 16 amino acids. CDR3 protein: CASSPRQDHPSYEQYF. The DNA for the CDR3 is TGTGCCAGTAGTCCGCGACAGGACCATCCCTCCTACGAGCAGTACTTC.

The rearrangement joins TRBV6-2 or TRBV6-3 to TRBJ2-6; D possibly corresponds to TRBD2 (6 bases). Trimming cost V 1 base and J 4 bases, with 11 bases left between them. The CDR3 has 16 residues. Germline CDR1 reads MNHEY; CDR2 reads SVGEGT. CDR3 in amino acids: CASSYFRGLGANVLTF. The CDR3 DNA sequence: TGTGCCAGCAGTTACTTTCGGGGGTTGGGGGCCAACGTCCTGACTTTC.

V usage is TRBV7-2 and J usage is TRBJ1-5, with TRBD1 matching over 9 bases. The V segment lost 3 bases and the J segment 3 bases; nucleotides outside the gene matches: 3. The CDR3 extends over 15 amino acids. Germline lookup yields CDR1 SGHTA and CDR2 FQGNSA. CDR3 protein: CASSFGQGHNQPQHF. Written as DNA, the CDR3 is TGTGCCAGCAGCTTCGGACAGGGGCACAATCAGCCCCAGCATTTT.

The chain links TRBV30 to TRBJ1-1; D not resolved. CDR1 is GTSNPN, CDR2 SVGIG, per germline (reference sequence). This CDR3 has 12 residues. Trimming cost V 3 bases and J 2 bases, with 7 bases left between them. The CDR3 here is CAWRAANTEAFF. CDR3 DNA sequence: TGTGCCTGGAGGGCAGCAAACACTGAAGCTTTCTTT.

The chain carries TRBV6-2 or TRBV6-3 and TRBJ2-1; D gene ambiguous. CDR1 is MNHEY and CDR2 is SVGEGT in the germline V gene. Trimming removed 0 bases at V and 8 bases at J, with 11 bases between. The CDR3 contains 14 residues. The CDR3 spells CASSYSGIWDEQFF. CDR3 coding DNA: TGTGCCAGCAGTTACTCGGGGATTTGGGATGAGCAGTTCTTC.